The sequence of this TCR beta chain was determined in a study of blood T cell repertoires in COVID-19. This clone came up a few times. V gave up 1 base and J gave up 1 base; unmatched junction bases: 9. The CDR3 length is 17 residues. Looked up from germline, CDR1 is LGHDT and CDR2 is YNNKEL (reference sequence). As originally analysed: Estimation of nucleated cell counts was performed using reference gene primer amplification. Produced via immunoSEQ multiplex PCR; TCRdb's table is partial and in-frame only. That table furnishes V, J and clone size, whereas the DNA furnished D and trimming. The sample records around 120,000 clones, approximately 80% being singletons.

The chain uses TRBV3-1 (or the pseudogene TRBV3-2) and TRBJ2-5, with TRBD2 matching over 7 bases. This sequence was found in a man in his 70s with active or convalescent COVID-19. Sequencing input: peripheral blood. The CDR3: CASSQGVSSGAQETQYF. The CDR3 DNA sequence: TGTGCCAGCAGCCAAGGTGTTTCTAGCGGTGCCCAAGAGACCCAGTACTTC.